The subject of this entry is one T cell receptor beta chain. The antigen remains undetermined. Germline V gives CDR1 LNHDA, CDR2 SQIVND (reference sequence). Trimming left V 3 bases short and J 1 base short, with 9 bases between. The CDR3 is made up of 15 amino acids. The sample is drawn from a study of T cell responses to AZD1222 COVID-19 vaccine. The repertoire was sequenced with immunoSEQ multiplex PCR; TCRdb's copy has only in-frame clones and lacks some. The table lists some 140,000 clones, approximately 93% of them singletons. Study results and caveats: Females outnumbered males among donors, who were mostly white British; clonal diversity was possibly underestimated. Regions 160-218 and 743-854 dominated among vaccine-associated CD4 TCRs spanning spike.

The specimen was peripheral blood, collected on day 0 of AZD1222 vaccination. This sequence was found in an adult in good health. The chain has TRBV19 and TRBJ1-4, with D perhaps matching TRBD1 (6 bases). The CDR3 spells CASSIRGGTNEKLFF. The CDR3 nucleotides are TGTGCCAGTAGTATCAGGGGTGGAACTAATGAAAAACTGTTTTTT.